This T cell receptor beta chain was recovered during a study of T cell responses to AZD1222 COVID-19 vaccine. The repertoire was sequenced with immunoSEQ multiplex PCR; TCRdb's copy has only in-frame clones and lacks some. The data hold about 39,000 clones, with about 90% observed a single time. The ends were cut back, 5 bases at V and 1 base at J, with 11 bases in the middle. Germline CDR1 SGHVS, CDR2 FNYEAQ. CDR3 length equals 15 residues. Sequenced here: peripheral blood, sampled 28 days after the second dose of the MenACWY control vaccine. This receptor was identified in an adult who received the MenACWY meningococcal vaccine as a control. The rearrangement links TRBV7-6 to TRBJ2-2; unclear D gene. DNA of the CDR3: TGTGCCAGCAGCCCCCGAGGCAAGAACACCGGGGAGCTGTTTTTT. As protein: CASSPRGKNTGELFF.